This T cell receptor beta chain was recovered during a study of T cell repertoires in cytomegalovirus infection. Study overall: TCR beta signatures that were public indicated CMV infection and matching HLA type. The study, taken as a whole, reports: In two of eight donors, the top clonotype was HLA-C-restricted CMV-specific. Carriage of CMV together with the relevant HLA was identifiable through cumulative public TCR beta family frequency.

One entry per CDR3 protein results from TCRdb running MiXCR on the reads. The repertoire holds about 320,000 distinct CDR3 sequences, roughly 9.5% seen once, with around 4.5% in the top ten. The CDR3 totals 14 residues. In germline, CDR1 is SNHLY, CDR2 FYNNEI. V dropped 8 bases and J dropped 2 bases, with 15 bases sitting between them. This clonotype was picked up a small number of times. No antigen is known for it. Sequencing was done on a sample of PBMCs. The V and J genes are TRBV2 and TRBJ2-5; perhaps TRBD2 as D (6 bases). This TCR was sampled from a human donor in good health (CMV status not recorded). Some clones in this sample may be carry-over from other donors' samples. CDR3 in amino acids: CASYALADQETQYF. CDR3 nucleotide sequence: TGTGCCAGCTATGCGTTAGCGGATCAAGAGACCCAGTACTTC.